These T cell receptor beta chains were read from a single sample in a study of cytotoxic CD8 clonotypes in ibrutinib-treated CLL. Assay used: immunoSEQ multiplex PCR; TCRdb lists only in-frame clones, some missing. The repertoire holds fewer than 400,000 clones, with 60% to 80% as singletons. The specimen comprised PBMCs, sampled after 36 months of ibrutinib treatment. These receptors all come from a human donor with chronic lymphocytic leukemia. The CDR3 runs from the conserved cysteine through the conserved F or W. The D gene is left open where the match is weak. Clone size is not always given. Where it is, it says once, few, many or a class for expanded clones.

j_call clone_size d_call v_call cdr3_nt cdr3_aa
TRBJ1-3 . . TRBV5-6 TGTGCCAGCAGCTTGGTTGGAGGGGTCGACTCTGGAAACACCATATATTTT CASSLVGGVDSGNTIYF
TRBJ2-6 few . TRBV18 TGTGCCAGCTCACGGACCGAACCTGGGGCCAACGTCCTGACTTTC CASSRTEPGANVLTF
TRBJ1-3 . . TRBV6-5 TGTGCCACCAGGGCGGGGGCCTACTCTGGAAACACCATATATTTT CATRAGAYSGNTIYF
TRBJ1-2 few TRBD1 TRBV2 TGTGCCAGCAGTGGGGGACAGGGATGGGGCTACACCTTC CASSGGQGWGYTF
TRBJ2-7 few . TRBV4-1 TGCGCCAGCAGCCTTTCTCGGACGCCCGGCGAGCAGTACTTC CASSLSRTPGEQYF
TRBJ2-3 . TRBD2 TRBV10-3 TGTGCCATCAGAAGGACTAGCGGGGGGGCTCTCACAGATACGCAGTATTTT CAIRRTSGGALTDTQYF
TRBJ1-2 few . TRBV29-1 TGCAGCGTTGGACTGCCAGGTGGCTACACCTTC CSVGLPGGYTF
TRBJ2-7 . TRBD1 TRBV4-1 TGCGCCAGCAGCCAAGAACCGGGACAGGGGTTTCAAGAGCAGTACTTC CASSQEPGQGFQEQYF
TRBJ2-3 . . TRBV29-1 TGCAGCGTTTTGGCCTCTAGCACAGATACGCAGTATTTT CSVLASSTDTQYF
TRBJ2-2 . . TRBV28 TGTGCCAGCAGTTTCCAAGCCGGGGAGCTGTTTTTT CASSFQAGELFF
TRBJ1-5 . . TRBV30 TGTGCCGGCGATCAGCCCCAGCATTTT CAGDQPQHF
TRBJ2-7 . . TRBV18 TGTGCCAGCTCACCACGGAATGAAGACTACGAGCAGTACTTC CASSPRNEDYEQYF
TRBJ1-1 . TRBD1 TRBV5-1 TGCGCCAGCAGCACCGGACAGGGGGCGCGGGTTGACACTGAAGCTTTCTTT CASSTGQGARVDTEAFF
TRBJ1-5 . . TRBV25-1 TGTGCCAGCAGTGTATCAGGGTCGGGTCAGCCCCAGCATTTT CASSVSGSGQPQHF
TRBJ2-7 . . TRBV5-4 TGTGCCAGCAGCTACGGTAGGGGCTACGAGCAGTACTTC CASSYGRGYEQYF
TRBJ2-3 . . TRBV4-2 TGTGCCAGCAGCCAAAGTCCCCCCCCAGCAGATACGCAGTATTTT CASSQSPPPADTQYF
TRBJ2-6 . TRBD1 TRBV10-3 TGTGCCATCAGTTGGGACAGGGGATTGTCTGGGGCCAACGTCCTGACTTTC CAISWDRGLSGANVLTF